The T cell receptor (beta chain) described here comes from a study of blood T cell repertoires in COVID-19. TCRdb's table, derived via immunoSEQ multiplex PCR, lists solely in-frame clones and lacks some. The repertoire holds fewer than 350,000 clones, with around 90% as singletons. This TCR was sampled from a man aged 18 to 29 with active or convalescent COVID-19. Sequenced input: peripheral blood.

CDR3 bases: TGTGCCAGCGGGGAGACAGGGGGGAACACTGAAGCTTTCTTT. It codes for CASGETGGNTEAFF. V and J are TRBV7-9 and TRBJ1-1, with TRBD1 matching over 9 bases. Germline CDR1 SEHNR, CDR2 FQNEAQ (reference sequence). CDR3 length: 14 amino acids. Losses at the gene ends were 8 bases for V and 1 base for J; bases not matched to a gene: 5.